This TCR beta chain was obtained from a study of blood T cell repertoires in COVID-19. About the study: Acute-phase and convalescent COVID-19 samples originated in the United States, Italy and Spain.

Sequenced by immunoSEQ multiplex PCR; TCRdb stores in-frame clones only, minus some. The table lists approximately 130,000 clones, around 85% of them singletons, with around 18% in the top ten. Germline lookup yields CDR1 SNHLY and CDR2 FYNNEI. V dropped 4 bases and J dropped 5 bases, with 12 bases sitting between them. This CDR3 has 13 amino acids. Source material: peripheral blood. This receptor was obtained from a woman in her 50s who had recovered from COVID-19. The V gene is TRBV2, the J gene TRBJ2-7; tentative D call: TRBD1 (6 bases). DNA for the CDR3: TGTGCCAGCAGTGCCCAGGGGTATAACGAGCAGTACTTC. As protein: CASSAQGYNEQYF. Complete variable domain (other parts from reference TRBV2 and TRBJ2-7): EPEVTQTPSHQVTQMGQEVILRCVPISNHLYFYWYRQILGQKVEFLVSFYNNEISEKSEIFDDQFSVERPDGSNFTLKIRSTKLEDSAMYFCASSAQGYNEQYFGPGTRLTVT.